Following are 20 T cell receptor beta chains from one sample sequenced in a study of regulatory T cells in long-lasting Graves disease. Building the TCR beta libraries relied on iRepertoire HTBI primers, and CDR3 regions underwent Arm-PCR. TCRdb analysed the multiplex PCR reads with MiXCR anew, one entry per CDR3 protein. The data show about 370,000 distinct CDR3 sequences, with 15% to 19% seen just once and roughly 20% held by the top ten. Time point specified: newly diagnosed GD, antithyroid drugs for less than 3 months. Isolated PBMC RNA provided the starting material for the TCR library. The sample here was peripheral blood mononuclear cells (PBMCs), taken at new diagnosis, from a patient treated with antithyroid drugs. These receptors were collected from a female donor with Graves disease.

This clonotype showed up many times. CDR3 in DNA: TGTGCCAGCAGTTTAGGGCTGAGTAGGGCGACTGAAGCTTTCTTT. Its translation is CASSLGLSRATEAFF. The chain employs TRBV12-3 or TRBV12-4 and TRBJ1-1; no clear D. This CDR3 comprises 15 residues. V shed 1 base and J shed 5 bases, with 14 bases lying between them.

The chain employs TRBV20-1 and TRBJ1-1; 7 positions agree with TRBD1. This CDR3 spans 13 amino acids. Per germline, CDR1 DFQATT and CDR2 SNEGSKA (reference sequence). CDR3 loop: CSVIRGRDTEAFF. DNA for the CDR3: TGCAGCGTAATTAGGGGGCGGGACACTGAAGCTTTCTTT.

This clonotype was seen many times. The rearrangement uses TRBV6-5 and TRBJ2-7; 9 positions match TRBD1. Trimming cost V 2 bases and J 1 base; bases outside gene matches: 12. The CDR3 is 18 residues long. Looked up from germline, CDR1 is MNHEY and CDR2 is SVGAGI. The CDR3: CASSYGTGSSSVSYEQYF. CDR3 bases: TGTGCCAGCAGTTACGGGACAGGGAGCTCGTCTGTGTCCTACGAGCAGTACTTC.

This clonotype has only a few counts. A read error may account for a junction end that differs from germline. The V call is TRBV28, the J call TRBJ2-4; TRBD1 aligns across 11 bases. The CDR3 totals 16 residues. CDR1 and CDR2 (germline): MDHEN, SYDVKM. The CDR3 coding sequence is TGTGCCAGCAGTTCGGGACAGGGGGGTTACAAAGACATTCAGTACTTC. It specifies CASSSGQGGYKDIQYF. The full variable domain, with the rest looked up from reference TRBV28 and TRBJ2-4, is DVKVTQSSRYLVKRTGEKVFLECVQDMDHENMFWYRQDPGLGLRLIYFSYDVKMKEKGDIPEGYSVSREKKERFSLILESASTNQTSMYLCASSSGQGGYKDIQYFGAGTRLSVL.

About this clonotype itself: A read error is possible here, since a much larger clone lies one base away. This chain connects TRBV7-3 to TRBJ1-4; 7 bases map to TRBD1. The V gene's germline CDR1 is SGHTA and CDR2 FQGTGA. The CDR3 runs 14 residues. This CDR3 reads CASSSGTVGENLFF. DNA for the CDR3: TGTGCCAGCAGCTCCGGGACAGTGGGTGAAAACCTGTTTTTT.

This clonotype was counted once. V is TRBV7-2 and J is TRBJ2-7; no firm D call. The CDR3 is made up of 12 amino acids. From germline, CDR1 is SGHTA and CDR2 FQGNSA. V lost 5 bases to trimming and J lost 4 bases, with 9 bases between them. CDR3 in amino acids: CASSQSVYEQYF. In DNA form, the CDR3 reads TGTGCCAGCAGCCAATCGGTATACGAGCAGTACTTC.

This clonotype was seen a few times. This rearrangement joins TRBV4-1 to TRBJ1-4, with D maybe TRBD1 (5 bases). The CDR3 is 16 amino acids. Trimming took off 1 base at V and 2 bases at J, with 11 bases between the two ends. The germline V gene encodes CDR1 MGHRA and CDR2 YSYEKL. The CDR3 region is CASSQAPRETNEKLFF. CDR3 in DNA: TGCGCCAGCAGCCAAGCACCCAGGGAGACTAATGAAAAACTGTTTTTT.

The sample holds a few counts of this clonotype. This may be a read error: a much more frequent sequence differs by one nucleotide. The V gene is TRBV7-3, the J gene TRBJ2-1; either TRBD1 or TRBD2 may fit D (5 bases each). V shed 3 bases and J shed 8 bases, with 11 bases lying between them. Germline lookup yields CDR1 SGHTA and CDR2 FQGTGA. The CDR3 has 13 residues. This chain's CDR3 is CASSFRGRDEQFF. CDR3 DNA: TGTGCCAGCAGCTTCCGGGGCAGGGATGAGCAGTTCTTC.

This clonotype was counted many times. This chain connects TRBV11-2 to TRBJ2-1, with 10 bases aligning to TRBD2. This CDR3 contains 15 residues. The V and J ends lost 3 bases and 5 bases, in that order; junction bases with no gene match: 4. Germline loops: CDR1 SGHAT, CDR2 FQNNGV. The CDR3 DNA follows: TGTGCCAGCAGCTTTCTAGCGGGGGCCGACAATGAGCAGTTCTTC. It is translated as CASSFLAGADNEQFF.

This clonotype was counted at least ten times. The chain is built from TRBV5-1 and TRBJ1-3; 7 positions agree with TRBD1. CDR1 SGHRS and CDR2 YFSETQ come from the germline V gene. CDR3 length equals 15 residues. CDR3 sequence (DNA): TGCGCAACCAGCTTGGAAGGGGGCCCTGGAAACACCATATATTTT. Amino acids: CATSLEGGPGNTIYF.

The sample holds many counts of this clonotype. The chain links TRBV12-3 or TRBV12-4 to TRBJ2-4; no clear D gene. The CDR3 covers 14 residues. Trimming cost V 6 bases and J 0 bases, with 9 bases left between them. Written as DNA, the CDR3 is TGTGCCAGCAGCTCCGCGGTAGCCAAAAACATTCAGTACTTC. Amino acid sequence: CASSSAVAKNIQYF.

The chain has TRBV15 and TRBJ2-1; D is perhaps TRBD2 (6 bases). V lost 3 bases to trimming and J lost 2 bases, with 11 bases between them. Germline CDR1 reads LNHNV; CDR2 reads YYDKDF (reference sequence). CDR3 length equals 15 residues. CDR3 sequence reads: CATSRDYPTYNEQFF. The CDR3 DNA is TGTGCCACCAGCAGGGACTACCCCACCTACAATGAGCAGTTCTTC.

The chain links TRBV6-2 or TRBV6-3 to TRBJ2-1, with TRBD1 matching over 8 bases. This CDR3 has 18 residues. Trimming took 4 bases from V and 9 from J; bases not matched to a gene: 20. Germline-derived CDR1 and CDR2 are MNHEY and SVGEGT. The CDR3 loop is CASSSHFGLGTGLSEQFF. In nucleotides, the CDR3 is TGTGCCAGCAGTTCCCACTTTGGACTCGGGACAGGTCTTAGTGAGCAGTTCTTC.

This clonotype was observed at least ten times. The V call is TRBV13, the J call TRBJ2-5; TRBD2 matches 7 bases. This CDR3 comprises 17 residues. Germline V gene sequence: CDR1 PRHDT, CDR2 FYEKMQ (reference sequence). Germline trimming cut 4 bases from V and 1 base from J; bases unmatched to any gene: 12. CDR3 loop: CASSSRDGGGLQETQYF. CDR3 bases: TGTGCCAGCAGCTCAAGAGATGGCGGGGGACTCCAAGAGACCCAGTACTTC.

This clonotype appeared many times. V usage is TRBV27 and J usage is TRBJ2-7; TRBD1 or TRBD2 may be the D gene (5 bases each). CDR1 is MNHEY and CDR2 is SMNVEV in the germline V gene (reference sequence). V lost 3 bases and J 4 bases, leaving 16 bases between the germline ends. This CDR3 spans 15 amino acids. The CDR3 DNA follows: TGTGCCAGCAGTTTGGACAAGCGGTCCAGATACGAGCAGTACTTC. Its protein is CASSLDKRSRYEQYF.

This clonotype was observed a few times. This chain joins TRBV5-1 and TRBJ2-7, with D possibly being TRBD2 (7 bases). The CDR3 has 13 residues. Germline lookup yields CDR1 SGHRS and CDR2 YFSETQ. V shed 3 bases and J shed 2 bases, with 9 bases lying between them. CDR3 DNA: TGCGCCAGCAGCTCCGGGGGGCCCTACGAGCAGTACTTC. Its translation is CASSSGGPYEQYF.

At least ten counts were recorded for this clonotype. The chain recombines TRBV12-5 with TRBJ1-2; D gene unclear. Germline-derived CDR1 and CDR2 are LGHNT and FRNRAP. CDR3 length: 15 amino acids. The ends were cut back, 4 bases at V and 8 bases at J, with 20 bases in the middle. The CDR3 DNA sequence: TGTGCTAGTGGTTCGACCGGAGGGCGTGGAGAAGGCTACACCTTC. This encodes CASGSTGGRGEGYTF.

This clonotype appeared many times. The chain has TRBV2 and TRBJ2-3, with 13 bases fitting TRBD2. The germline CDR1 and CDR2 sequences are SNHLY and FYNNEI. Unmatched junction bases numbered 4, after V lost 4 bases and J lost 6 bases. This CDR3 contains 15 residues. CDR3 sequence (DNA): TGTGCCAGCAGTGGACTAGCGGGGGGTGCGGATACGCAGTATTTT. Translation: CASSGLAGGADTQYF.

This clonotype has ten or more counts. V and J are TRBV2 and TRBJ2-1, with D perhaps matching TRBD2 (6 bases). V shed 5 bases and J shed 3 bases, with 14 bases lying between them. The CDR3 is 15 amino acids. Germline assignment: CDR1 SNHLY and CDR2 FYNNEI. The CDR3 loop is CASSRLGLRYNEQFF. The CDR3 coding sequence is TGTGCCAGCAGTCGATTGGGACTCCGCTACAATGAGCAGTTCTTC.

In its sample, this clonotype was seen many times. The chain carries TRBV27 and TRBJ2-4; D remains unclear. The germline V gene encodes CDR1 MNHEY and CDR2 SMNVEV (reference sequence). V was trimmed by 1 base and J by 7 bases, leaving 11 bases between them. This CDR3 comprises 14 residues. The CDR3 reads CASSLLGGRNIQYF. DNA for the CDR3: TGTGCCAGCAGTTTATTAGGTGGGCGGAACATTCAGTACTTC.